A single sample is the source of the 4 T cell receptor beta chains below, sequenced in a study of tumor and adjacent non-tumor tissue in lung cancer (dated by TCRdb to the late 2010s). RNA was isolated from bulk, unsorted tissue, and RNA quality was assessed with a NanoDrop ND-1000 and an Agilent 2100. Libraries came from multiplex PCR. TCRdb records Illumina HiSeq 2500 as the sequencer. TCRbeta libraries were constructed through three rounds of nested PCR with primers (Table S4) according to protocols adapted from ARM-PCR. Starting from the raw public reads, TCRdb applied fastp trimming at Q25, assembled clones with MiXCR and retained in-frame beta chains. When rows share a CDR3 protein, they turn into one entry using the most common DNA and genes. Recorded for this sample are about 200,000 distinct CDR3 sequences; around 71% of them occurred a single time. The top ten clonotypes cover 20% to 25% of the sample.

Source material: lung tumor tissue. The source of these receptors is a man in his sixties with non-small cell lung cancer.

CDR3 nucleotide sequence: TGTGCCAGCAACCCTCAGGGACTGCACTCCTACGAGCAGTACTTC. It codes for CASNPQGLHSYEQYF. The gene calls are TRBV4-2 and TRBJ2-7; tentatively, D is TRBD2 (6 bases). This CDR3 region has 15 residues. Deletions cut 7 bases from V and 0 bases from J, with 16 bases between. Germline CDR1 and CDR2: LGHNA and YNFKEQ.

The rearrangement uses TRBV5-1 and TRBJ1-5; 7 nucleotides line up with TRBD1. This CDR3 has 15 residues. The J segment lost 3 bases and the V segment lost 7 bases, leaving 10 bases of the junction unmatched. Germline assignment: CDR1 SGHRS and CDR2 YFSETQ. This CDR3 is CASGQGETNNQPQHF. In DNA form, the CDR3 reads TGCGCCAGCGGCCAGGGGGAGACTAACAATCAGCCCCAGCATTTT.

Comments on this clonotype: The germline gene is not matched at one end of the junction; a read error may be the cause. This chain connects TRBV12-3 or TRBV12-4 to TRBJ2-3; no clear D gene. The CDR3 is 13 residues long. The CDR3 reads CANTPVSTYTQYF. The CDR3 bases are TGTGCCAACACTCCCGTTAGCACATATACGCAGTATTTT.

Concerning this clonotype itself: A read error may account for a junction end that differs from germline. CDR3 nucleotides: TGCGCCGGCAGTCATAGGCCTAGCGGGATACAAGAGACCCAGTACTTC. Translation: CAGSHRPSGIQETQYF. The chain employs TRBV4-1 and TRBJ2-5; 9 positions match TRBD2. CDR1 MGHRA and CDR2 YSYEKL come from the germline V gene. This CDR3 has 16 amino acids.